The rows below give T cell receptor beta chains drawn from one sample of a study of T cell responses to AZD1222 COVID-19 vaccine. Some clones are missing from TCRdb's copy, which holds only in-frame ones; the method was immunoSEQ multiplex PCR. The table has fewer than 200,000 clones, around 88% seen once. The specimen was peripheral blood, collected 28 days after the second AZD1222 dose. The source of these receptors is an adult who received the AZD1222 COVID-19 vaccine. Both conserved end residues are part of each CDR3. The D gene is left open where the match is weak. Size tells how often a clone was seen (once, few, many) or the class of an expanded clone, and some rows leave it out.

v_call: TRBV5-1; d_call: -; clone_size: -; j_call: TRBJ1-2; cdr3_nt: TGCGCCAGCAGCCGGAACGGCCAGGCGGAGAGAATCACCACCTTC; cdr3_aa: CASSRNGQAERITTF
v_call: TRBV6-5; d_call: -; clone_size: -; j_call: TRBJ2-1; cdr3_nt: TGTGCCAGCAGTTACTTACAGCTCGGAGAGCAGTTCTTC; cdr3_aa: CASSYLQLGEQFF
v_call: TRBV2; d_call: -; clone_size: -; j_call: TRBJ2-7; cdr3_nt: TGTGCCAGCAGTGAATTTCAGCTCTACGAGCAGTACTTC; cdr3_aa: CASSEFQLYEQYF
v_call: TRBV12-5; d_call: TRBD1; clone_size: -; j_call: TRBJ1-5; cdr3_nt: TGTGCTAGTGCCACCCCAGGGGGTGGCAATCAGCCCCAGCATTTT; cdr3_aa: CASATPGGGNQPQHF
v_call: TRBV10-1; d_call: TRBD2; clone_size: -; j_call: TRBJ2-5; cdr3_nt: TGCGCCAGCAGCCGCGGCGGGGGGTTACAAGAGACCCAGTACTTC; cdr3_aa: CASSRGGGLQETQYF
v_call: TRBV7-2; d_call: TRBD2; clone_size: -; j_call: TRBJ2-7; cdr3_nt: TGTGCCAGCAGCCCCCCGGGACTAGGCTACGAGCAGTACTTC; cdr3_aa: CASSPPGLGYEQYF
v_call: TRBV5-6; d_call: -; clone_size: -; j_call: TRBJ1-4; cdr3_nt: TGTGCCAGCAGCTTACTTCCGATGCCTAATGAAAAACTGTTTTTT; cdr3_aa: CASSLLPMPNEKLFF
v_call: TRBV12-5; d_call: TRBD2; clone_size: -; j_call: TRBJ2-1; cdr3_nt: TGTGCTAGTGGAACTAGCGGGGGCATGGATGAGCAGTTCTTC; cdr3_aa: CASGTSGGMDEQFF
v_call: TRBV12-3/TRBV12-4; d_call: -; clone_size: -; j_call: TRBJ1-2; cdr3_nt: TGTGCCAGCTCGCTTGGGTTGGGCGGCTACACCTTC; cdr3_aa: CASSLGLGGYTF
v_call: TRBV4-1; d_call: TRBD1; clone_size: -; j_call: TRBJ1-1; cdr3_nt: TGCGCCAGCAGCCAACTCCTCCGACAGGGCCGGGAGAACACTGAAGCTTTCTTT; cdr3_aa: CASSQLLRQGRENTEAFF
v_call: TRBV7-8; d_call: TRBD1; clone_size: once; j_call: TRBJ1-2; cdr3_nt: TGTGCCAGCAGCTTAGAACGCAGGGGGCGGGATGGCTACACCTTC; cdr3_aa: CASSLERRGRDGYTF
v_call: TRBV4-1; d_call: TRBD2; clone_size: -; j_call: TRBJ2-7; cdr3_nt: TGCGCCAGCAGCCAAGATCCCTTACTAGCGGTCCCCTACGAGCAGTACTTC; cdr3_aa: CASSQDPLLAVPYEQYF
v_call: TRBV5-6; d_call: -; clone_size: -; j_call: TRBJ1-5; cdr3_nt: TGTGCCAGCAGCTTTTTTCCCGAACAGGGAGGCCAGCCCCAGCATTTT; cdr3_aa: CASSFFPEQGGQPQHF
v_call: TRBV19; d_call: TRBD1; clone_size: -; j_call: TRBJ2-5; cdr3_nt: TGTGCCAGTAGTACTTACCGGGACAGGGCTATAGAGACCCAGTACTTC; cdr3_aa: CASSTYRDRAIETQYF
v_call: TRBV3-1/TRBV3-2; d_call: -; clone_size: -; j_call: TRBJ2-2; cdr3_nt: TGTGCCAGCAGCCGCACCATGGGACCCGCGAACACCGGGGAGCTGTTTTTT; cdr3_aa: CASSRTMGPANTGELFF
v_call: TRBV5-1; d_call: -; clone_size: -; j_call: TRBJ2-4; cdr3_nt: TGCGCCAGCAGCTTAGGTGGGGAGCTCAAAAACATTCAGTACTTC; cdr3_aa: CASSLGGELKNIQYF
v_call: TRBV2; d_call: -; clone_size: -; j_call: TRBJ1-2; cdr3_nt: TGTGCCAGCAGTGATCGGGGGACCAACTATGGCTACACCTTC; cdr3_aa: CASSDRGTNYGYTF
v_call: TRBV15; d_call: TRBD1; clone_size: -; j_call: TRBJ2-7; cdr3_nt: TGTGCCACCAGCAGAGAGAGACAGGGTCCCTACGAGCAGTACTTC; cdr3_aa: CATSRERQGPYEQYF
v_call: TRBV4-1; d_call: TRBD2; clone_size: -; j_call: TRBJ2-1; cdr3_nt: TGCGCCAGCAGCCATCCCCCCGGGAGGAATGAGCAGTTCTTC; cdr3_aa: CASSHPPGRNEQFF
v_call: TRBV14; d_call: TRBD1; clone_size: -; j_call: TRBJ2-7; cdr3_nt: TGTGCCAGCAGCAGGGGACAGGGTACCTACGAGCAGTACTTC; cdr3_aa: CASSRGQGTYEQYF
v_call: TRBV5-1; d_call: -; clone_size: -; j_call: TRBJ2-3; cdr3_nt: TGCGCCAGTCGACAGGTTACTAGCACAGATACGCAGTATTTT; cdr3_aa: CASRQVTSTDTQYF
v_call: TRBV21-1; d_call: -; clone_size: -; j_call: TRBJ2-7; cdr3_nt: TGTGCCACAGTATGGGCAGGGGGCCGGTACGAGCAGTACTTC; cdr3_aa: CATVWAGGRYEQYF
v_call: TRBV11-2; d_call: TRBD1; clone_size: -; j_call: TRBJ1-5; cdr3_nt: TGTGCCAGCAGGGAGGGACAGGGGCCCAATCAGCCCCAGCATTTT; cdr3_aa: CASREGQGPNQPQHF
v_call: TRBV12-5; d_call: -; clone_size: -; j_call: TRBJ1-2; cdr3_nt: TGTGCTAGTGGTCTTGAAACTGGCTACACCTTC; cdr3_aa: CASGLETGYTF
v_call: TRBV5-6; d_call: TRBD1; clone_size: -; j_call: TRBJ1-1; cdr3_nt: TGTGCCAGCAGCTTGGGGATGGACAGGGTAAACACTGAAGCTTTCTTT; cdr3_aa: CASSLGMDRVNTEAFF
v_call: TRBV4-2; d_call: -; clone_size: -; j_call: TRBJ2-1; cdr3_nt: TGTGCCAGCAGCCAAGATGGGGGGGAGCAGTTCTTC; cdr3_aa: CASSQDGGEQFF
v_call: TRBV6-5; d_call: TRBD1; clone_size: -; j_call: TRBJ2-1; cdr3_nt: TGTGCCAGCACAAAGACAGGGGTGTACAATGAGCAGTTCTTC; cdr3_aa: CASTKTGVYNEQFF
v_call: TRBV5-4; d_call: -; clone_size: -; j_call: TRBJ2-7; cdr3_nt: TGTGCCAGCAGCTTGATCGGAGCGTACGAGCAGTACTTC; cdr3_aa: CASSLIGAYEQYF
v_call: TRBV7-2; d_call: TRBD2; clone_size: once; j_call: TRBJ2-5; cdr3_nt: TGTGCCAGCAGCTTCCAAGCGGGGGGGCCATGGGTGACCCAGTACTTC; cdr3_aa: CASSFQAGGPWVTQYF
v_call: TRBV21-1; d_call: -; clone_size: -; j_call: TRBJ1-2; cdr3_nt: TGTGCCAGCAGCAAAGGTGGGGGGAACTATGGCTACACCTTC; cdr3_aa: CASSKGGGNYGYTF
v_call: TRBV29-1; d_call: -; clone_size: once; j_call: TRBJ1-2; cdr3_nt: TGCAGCGTTGAAGGGATGGCCTACACCTTC; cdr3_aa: CSVEGMAYTF
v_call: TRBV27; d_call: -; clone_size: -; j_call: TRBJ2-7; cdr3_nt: TGTGCCAGCAGTTTATTCGGGGGACAAAACTACGAGCAGTACTTC; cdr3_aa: CASSLFGGQNYEQYF
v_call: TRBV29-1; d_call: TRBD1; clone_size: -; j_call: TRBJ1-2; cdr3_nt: TGCAGCGTTGAGGAGACAGGGGTGGCCTATGGCTACACCTTC; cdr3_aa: CSVEETGVAYGYTF
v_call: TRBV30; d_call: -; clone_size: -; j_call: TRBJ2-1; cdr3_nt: TGTGCCCTGACCGACAGTCGGGAGCAGCAGTTCTTC; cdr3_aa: CALTDSREQQFF
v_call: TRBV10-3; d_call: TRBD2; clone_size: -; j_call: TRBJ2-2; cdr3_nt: TGTGCCATCAGATCCGGGACTAGCGGGAACACCGGGGAGCTGTTTTTT; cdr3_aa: CAIRSGTSGNTGELFF
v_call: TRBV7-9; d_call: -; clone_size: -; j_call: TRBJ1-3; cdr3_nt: TGTGCCAGCAGCCCCATAGGGTACAGTAACACCATATATTTT; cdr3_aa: CASSPIGYSNTIYF
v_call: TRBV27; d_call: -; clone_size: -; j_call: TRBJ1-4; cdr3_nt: TGTGCCAGCAAGGGGGGGGATGAAAAACTGTTTTTT; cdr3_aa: CASKGGDEKLFF
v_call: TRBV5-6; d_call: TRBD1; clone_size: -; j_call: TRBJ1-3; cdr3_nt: TGTGCCAGCAGCAACCGGGACAGGGTGGGCACCATATATTTT; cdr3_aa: CASSNRDRVGTIYF
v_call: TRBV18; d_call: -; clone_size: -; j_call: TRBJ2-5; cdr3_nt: TGTGCCAGCTCACCGGGGCTGTCACAAGAGACCCAGTACTTC; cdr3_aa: CASSPGLSQETQYF
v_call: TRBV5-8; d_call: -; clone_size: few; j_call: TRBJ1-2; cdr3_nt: TGTGCCAGCAGCCCGCAGGTCCCCTATGGCTACACCTTC; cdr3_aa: CASSPQVPYGYTF
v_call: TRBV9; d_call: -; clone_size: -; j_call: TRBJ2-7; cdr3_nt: TGTGCCAGCAGCGTAGCGACAGGATCCTCCTACGAGCAGTACTTC; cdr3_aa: CASSVATGSSYEQYF
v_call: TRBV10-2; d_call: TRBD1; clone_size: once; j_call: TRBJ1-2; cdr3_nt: TGCGCCAGCAGTGGGACAGGGACCACGCCGGGGATCTATGGCTACACCTTC; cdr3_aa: CASSGTGTTPGIYGYTF
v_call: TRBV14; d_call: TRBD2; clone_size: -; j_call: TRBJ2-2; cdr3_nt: TGTGCCAGCAGCCAAGATCGGGGGGCCGGGGAGCTGTTTTTT; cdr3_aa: CASSQDRGAGELFF
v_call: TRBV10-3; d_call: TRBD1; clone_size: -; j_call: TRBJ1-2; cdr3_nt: TGTGCCATTCGGACAGGGACCCATGGCTACACCTTC; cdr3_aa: CAIRTGTHGYTF
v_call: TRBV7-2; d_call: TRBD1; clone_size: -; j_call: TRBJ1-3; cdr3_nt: TGTGCCAGCAGCTTCCGGGACAGGGGGCGAAGAGGAAACACCATATATTTT; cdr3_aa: CASSFRDRGRRGNTIYF
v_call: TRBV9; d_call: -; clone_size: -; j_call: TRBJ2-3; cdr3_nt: TGTGCCAGCAGCGTAGTCTCTACAGATACGCAGTATTTT; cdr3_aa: CASSVVSTDTQYF
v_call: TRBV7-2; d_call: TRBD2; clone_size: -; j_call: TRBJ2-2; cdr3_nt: TGTGCCAGCAGCCCCCGTGTGTCGGGGGGCGGGGAGCTGTTTTTT; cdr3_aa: CASSPRVSGGGELFF
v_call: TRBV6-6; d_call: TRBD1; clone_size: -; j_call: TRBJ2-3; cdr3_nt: TGTGCCAGCAGAAAGGGACAGGACACAGATACGCAGTATTTT; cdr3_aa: CASRKGQDTDTQYF
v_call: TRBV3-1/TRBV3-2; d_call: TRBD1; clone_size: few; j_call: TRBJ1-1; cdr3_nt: TGTGCCAGCAGCCTCAGGGACAGCATGAACACTGAAGCTTTCTTT; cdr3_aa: CASSLRDSMNTEAFF
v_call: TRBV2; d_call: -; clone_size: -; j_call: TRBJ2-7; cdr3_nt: TGTGCCAGCAGTGAAGAAGGGCCTCTCTACGAGCAGTACTTC; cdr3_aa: CASSEEGPLYEQYF
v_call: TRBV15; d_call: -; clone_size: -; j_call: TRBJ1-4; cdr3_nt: TGTGCCACCAGCAGAGATCGGGGGGGCGGATCCCCCCGGGTGCGTCTGTTTTTT; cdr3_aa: CATSRDRGGGSPRVRLFF
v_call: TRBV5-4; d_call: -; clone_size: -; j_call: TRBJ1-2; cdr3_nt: TGTGCCAGCAGCTTACCTGCTCAGGGTAGAAGTTATGGCTACACCTTC; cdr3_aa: CASSLPAQGRSYGYTF
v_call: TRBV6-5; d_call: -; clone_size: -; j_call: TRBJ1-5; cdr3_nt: TGTGCCAGCAGGGGGATACAGGGCGAGCCCCAGCATTTT; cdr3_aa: CASRGIQGEPQHF
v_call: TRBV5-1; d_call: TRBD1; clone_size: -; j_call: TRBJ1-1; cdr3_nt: TGCGCCAGCAGCTCCGGGACAGGGTTGAGCACTGAAGCTTTCTTT; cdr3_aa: CASSSGTGLSTEAFF